This is a list of T cell receptor beta chains from one sample in a study of T-cell memory formation after mild COVID-19. Each CDR3 protein is one row after TCRdb ran MiXCR on the 5' RACE reads. The table records fewer than 600,000 distinct CDR3 sequences, about a fifth of them present only once. Sequenced input: PBMCs or a T cell subset sorted from them (not recorded which). The receptors shown here come from an adult woman who had mild COVID-19 (a few samples of this study predate the infection). Cell type and time point are not known. The CDR3 runs from the conserved cysteine through the conserved F or W. Clone size, where shown, is once, few, many, or a class for clones that have expanded.

J gene | clone size | V gene | CDR3 protein
TRBJ2-5 | . | TRBV4-1 | CASSQGTGETQYF
TRBJ2-7 | . | TRBV7-3 | CASSAGPRGEQYF
TRBJ2-7 | few | TRBV10-3 | CAISATSGYEQYF
TRBJ1-1 | few | TRBV4-2 | CASSPEENTEAFF
TRBJ1-2 | . | TRBV19 | CASSKTGGPVRGYTF
TRBJ2-1 | . | TRBV12-3/TRBV12-4 | CASGFGGEVNEQFF
TRBJ2-7 | . | TRBV7-9 | CASSQSSLTTGGDEQYF
TRBJ2-5 | . | TRBV5-1 | CASSTGGGQETQYF
TRBJ2-7 | . | TRBV13 | CASSYTETYEQYF
TRBJ2-1 | few | TRBV7-6 | CASSLSGGGRNNEQFF
TRBJ1-4 | . | TRBV5-5 | CASSLSSSGQGNEKLFF
TRBJ2-1 | few | TRBV5-1 | CASSLADIAGDVYNEQFF
TRBJ2-4 | few | TRBV10-3 | CAISDSGMGNIQYF
TRBJ1-1 | . | TRBV5-1 | CASIPGQGPGTEAYF
TRBJ2-7 | few | TRBV28 | CASSLPGTQSYEQYF
TRBJ2-1 | few | TRBV7-9 | CASSPTWDTHNEQFF
TRBJ1-1 | many | TRBV7-2 | CASSPRTNTEAFF
TRBJ1-1 | few | TRBV3-1 | CASSQGQGATAFF
TRBJ2-2 | many | TRBV3-1 | CASSRVRGQTNTGELFF
TRBJ1-1 | few | TRBV20-1 | CSARVQGLMNTEAFF
TRBJ2-1 | . | TRBV9 | CASSPSLGAHNEQFF
TRBJ2-3 | . | TRBV12-3/TRBV12-4 | CASSLTFPGQWAQYF
TRBJ2-5 | many | TRBV14 | CASSQGTGVTETQYF
TRBJ2-1 | few | TRBV6-2/TRBV6-3 | CASRQPGQGTNEQFF